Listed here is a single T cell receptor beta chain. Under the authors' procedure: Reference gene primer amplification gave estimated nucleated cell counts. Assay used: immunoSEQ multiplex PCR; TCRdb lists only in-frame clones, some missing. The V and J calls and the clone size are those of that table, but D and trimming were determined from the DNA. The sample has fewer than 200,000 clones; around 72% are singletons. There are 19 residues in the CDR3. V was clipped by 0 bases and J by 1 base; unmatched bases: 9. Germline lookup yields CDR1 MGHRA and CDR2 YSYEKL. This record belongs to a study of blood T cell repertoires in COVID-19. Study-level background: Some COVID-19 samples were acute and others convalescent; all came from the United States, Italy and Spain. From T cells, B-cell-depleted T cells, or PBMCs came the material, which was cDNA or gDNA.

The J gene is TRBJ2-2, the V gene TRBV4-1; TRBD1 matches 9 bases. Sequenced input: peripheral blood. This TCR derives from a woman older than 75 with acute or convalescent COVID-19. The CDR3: CASSQDSVGTGQNTGELFF. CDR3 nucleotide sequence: TGCGCCAGCAGCCAAGATAGCGTCGGGACAGGGCAGAACACCGGGGAGCTGTTTTTT.